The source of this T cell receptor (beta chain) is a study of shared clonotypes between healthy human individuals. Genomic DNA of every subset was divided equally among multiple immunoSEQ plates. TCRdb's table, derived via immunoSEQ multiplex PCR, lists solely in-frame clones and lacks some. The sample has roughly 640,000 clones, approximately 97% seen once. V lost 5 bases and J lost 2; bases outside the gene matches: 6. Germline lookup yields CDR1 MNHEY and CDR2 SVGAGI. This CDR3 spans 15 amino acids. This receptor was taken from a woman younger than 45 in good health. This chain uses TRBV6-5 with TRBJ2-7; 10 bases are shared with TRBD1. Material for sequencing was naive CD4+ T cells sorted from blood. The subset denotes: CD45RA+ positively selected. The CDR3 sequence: CASSTPGQGTYEQYF. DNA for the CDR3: TGTGCCAGCAGTACTCCGGGACAGGGGACCTACGAGCAGTACTTC.